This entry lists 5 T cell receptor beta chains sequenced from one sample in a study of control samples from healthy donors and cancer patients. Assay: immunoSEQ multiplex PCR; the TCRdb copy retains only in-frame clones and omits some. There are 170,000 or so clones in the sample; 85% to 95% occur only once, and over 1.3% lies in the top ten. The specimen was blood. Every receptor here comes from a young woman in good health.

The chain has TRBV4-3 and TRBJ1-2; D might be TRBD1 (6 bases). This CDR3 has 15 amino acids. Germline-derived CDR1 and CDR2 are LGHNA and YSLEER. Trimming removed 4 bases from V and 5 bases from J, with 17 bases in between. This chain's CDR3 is CASSPALDRTYGYTF. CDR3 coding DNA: TGCGCCAGCAGCCCCGCACTGGACAGAACATATGGCTACACCTTC.

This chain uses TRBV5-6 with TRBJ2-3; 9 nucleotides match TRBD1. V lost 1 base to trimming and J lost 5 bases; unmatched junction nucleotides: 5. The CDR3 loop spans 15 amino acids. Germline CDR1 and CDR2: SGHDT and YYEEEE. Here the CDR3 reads CASSLTQGAGDTQYF. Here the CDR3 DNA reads TGTGCCAGCAGCTTGACACAGGGGGCGGGAGATACGCAGTATTTT.

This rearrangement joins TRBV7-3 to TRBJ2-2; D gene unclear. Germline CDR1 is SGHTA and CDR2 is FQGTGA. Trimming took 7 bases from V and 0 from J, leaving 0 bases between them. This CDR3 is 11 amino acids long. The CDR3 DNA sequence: TGTGCCAGCACGAACACCGGGGAGCTGTTTTTT. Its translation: CASTNTGELFF.

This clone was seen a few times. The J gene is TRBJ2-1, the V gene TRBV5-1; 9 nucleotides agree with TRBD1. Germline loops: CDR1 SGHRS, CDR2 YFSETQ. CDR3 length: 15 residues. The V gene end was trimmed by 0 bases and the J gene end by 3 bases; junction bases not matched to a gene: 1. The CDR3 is CASSLGDRDYNEQFF. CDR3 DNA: TGCGCCAGCAGCTTGGGGGACAGGGACTACAATGAGCAGTTCTTC.

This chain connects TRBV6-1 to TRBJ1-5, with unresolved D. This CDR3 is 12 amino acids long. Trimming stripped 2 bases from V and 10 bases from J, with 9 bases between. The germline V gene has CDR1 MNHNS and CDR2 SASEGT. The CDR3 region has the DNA TGTGCCAGCAGTGAAAGAGCCCGTCCCCAGCATTTT. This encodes CASSERARPQHF.